This is a list of T cell receptor beta chains from one sample in a study of a mutant IDH1 vaccine in newly diagnosed glioma. Only in-frame clones appear in the TCRdb table, and some are missing; sequencing was by immunoSEQ multiplex PCR. Among 24,000 or so clones listed, 93% were seen once. The sequenced sample was PBMCs, obtained from a glioma patient treated with radiotherapy, temozolomide or both. Source of these receptors: a man aged 35 to 55 with glioma. The CDR3 runs from the conserved cysteine through the conserved F or W. Fields, in order: J gene, D gene, clone size, V gene, CDR3 DNA, CDR3 protein. D genes are given only for firm matches. Clone size appears in some rows only: once, few, many, or a class for an expanded clone.

j_call: TRBJ1-1; d_call: NA; clone_size: NA; v_call: TRBV18; cdr3_nt: TGTGCCAGCTCCCTTGGAGGGGGAGATACTGAAGCTTTCTTT; cdr3_aa: CASSLGGGDTEAFF
j_call: TRBJ2-7; d_call: NA; clone_size: NA; v_call: TRBV7-2; cdr3_nt: TGTGCCAGCAGCTTAGTTGTTTCAGGGTCCTCCTACGAGCAGTACTTC; cdr3_aa: CASSLVVSGSSYEQYF
j_call: TRBJ1-4; d_call: TRBD1; clone_size: NA; v_call: TRBV28; cdr3_nt: TGTGCCAGCAGGGGGACAGGGGGCGAGGCTAATGAAAAACTGTTTTTT; cdr3_aa: CASRGTGGEANEKLFF
j_call: TRBJ2-3; d_call: TRBD2; clone_size: NA; v_call: TRBV9; cdr3_nt: TGTGCCAGCAGCCCCTGGCGGGGGGGCCTGGATACGCAGTATTTT; cdr3_aa: CASSPWRGGLDTQYF
j_call: TRBJ1-3; d_call: NA; clone_size: once; v_call: TRBV30; cdr3_nt: TGTGCCTGGAGTGTAGGAGGGTTCTCTGGAAACACCATATATTTT; cdr3_aa: CAWSVGGFSGNTIYF
j_call: TRBJ2-3; d_call: NA; clone_size: NA; v_call: TRBV6-6; cdr3_nt: TGTGCCAGCACTTACCCGACCAGGGGAGCGGATACGCAGTATTTT; cdr3_aa: CASTYPTRGADTQYF
j_call: TRBJ2-1; d_call: NA; clone_size: NA; v_call: TRBV5-1; cdr3_nt: TGCGCCAGCAGCGGATCAGGGGCCTCCATTTACAATGAGCAGTTCTTC; cdr3_aa: CASSGSGASIYNEQFF
j_call: TRBJ2-1; d_call: NA; clone_size: NA; v_call: TRBV19; cdr3_nt: TGTGCCAGTAGTATAGATGGACAGACTTACTCCTACAATGAGCAGTTCTTC; cdr3_aa: CASSIDGQTYSYNEQFF
j_call: TRBJ1-1; d_call: TRBD1; clone_size: NA; v_call: TRBV25-1; cdr3_nt: TGTGCCAGCAGTGACCCCGGACAGGGGATGAACACTGAAGCTTTCTTT; cdr3_aa: CASSDPGQGMNTEAFF
j_call: TRBJ1-1; d_call: TRBD1; clone_size: NA; v_call: TRBV5-4; cdr3_nt: TGTGCCAGCAGCTCCGGGGACAGGGTCCTAAGTACTGAAGCTTTCTTT; cdr3_aa: CASSSGDRVLSTEAFF
j_call: TRBJ2-7; d_call: TRBD2; clone_size: NA; v_call: TRBV5-1; cdr3_nt: TGCGCCAGCAGCAGGTTCGGACTAGCGGAGCGCTACGAGCAGTACTTC; cdr3_aa: CASSRFGLAERYEQYF
j_call: TRBJ1-3; d_call: TRBD1; clone_size: once; v_call: TRBV2; cdr3_nt: TGTGCCAGCAGCGAGGGGGACAGGGTAAACACCATATATTTT; cdr3_aa: CASSEGDRVNTIYF
j_call: TRBJ2-2; d_call: TRBD2; clone_size: NA; v_call: TRBV19; cdr3_nt: TGTGCCAGTAGCTTAAGCCTAGCGGGGGCCCTCCACACCGGGGAGCTGTTTTTT; cdr3_aa: CASSLSLAGALHTGELFF
j_call: TRBJ2-7; d_call: TRBD2; clone_size: NA; v_call: TRBV30; cdr3_nt: TGTGCCTGGAGCCCAAGGGCTAGCGGGAGGGCCGAGTACGAGCAGTACTTC; cdr3_aa: CAWSPRASGRAEYEQYF
j_call: TRBJ2-2; d_call: NA; clone_size: NA; v_call: TRBV9; cdr3_nt: TGTGCCAGCAGCGCCAACTTCGGGGGTGTGAACACCGGGGAGCTGTTTTTT; cdr3_aa: CASSANFGGVNTGELFF
j_call: TRBJ1-2; d_call: TRBD1; clone_size: NA; v_call: TRBV18; cdr3_nt: TGTGCCAGCTCACCTGTGGGGACAGGCGGCTCAGGCTACACCTTC; cdr3_aa: CASSPVGTGGSGYTF
j_call: TRBJ2-1; d_call: NA; clone_size: NA; v_call: TRBV6-1; cdr3_nt: TGTGCCAGCAGTGAAGCGGTGGAGGGGTTCAATGAGCAGTTCTTC; cdr3_aa: CASSEAVEGFNEQFF
j_call: TRBJ2-5; d_call: TRBD1; clone_size: NA; v_call: TRBV30; cdr3_nt: TGTGCCTGGAGTTGGGACAGGGTGGGAGAGCAGTACTTC; cdr3_aa: CAWSWDRVGEQYF
j_call: TRBJ2-3; d_call: NA; clone_size: NA; v_call: TRBV27; cdr3_nt: TGTGCCACCACGGACGAACCAGTGGGCACAGATACGCAGTATTTT; cdr3_aa: CATTDEPVGTDTQYF
j_call: TRBJ2-7; d_call: NA; clone_size: NA; v_call: TRBV21-1; cdr3_nt: TGTGCCAGCAGCAAAGAAGGACTAGCGGCAACCTACGAGCAGTACTTC; cdr3_aa: CASSKEGLAATYEQYF
j_call: TRBJ1-2; d_call: NA; clone_size: NA; v_call: TRBV7-9; cdr3_nt: TGTGCCAGCAGCGCGGACCGCTATGGCTACACCTTC; cdr3_aa: CASSADRYGYTF
j_call: TRBJ1-5; d_call: TRBD1; clone_size: NA; v_call: TRBV10-3; cdr3_nt: TGTGCCATCAGCGGGACAGGGGACAATCAGCCCCAGCATTTT; cdr3_aa: CAISGTGDNQPQHF
j_call: TRBJ2-5; d_call: NA; clone_size: NA; v_call: TRBV27; cdr3_nt: TGTGCCAGCAGTTTCACAGCACAAGAGACCCAGTACTTC; cdr3_aa: CASSFTAQETQYF
j_call: TRBJ2-3; d_call: NA; clone_size: NA; v_call: TRBV5-1; cdr3_nt: TGCGCCAGCACCAAGTTGGGGGCCAGCACAGATACGCAGTATTTT; cdr3_aa: CASTKLGASTDTQYF
j_call: TRBJ2-7; d_call: TRBD2; clone_size: NA; v_call: TRBV28; cdr3_nt: TGTGCCAGCAGTTCTCTACCAATCGGACTAGCGGGGGTGGAGCAGTACTTC; cdr3_aa: CASSSLPIGLAGVEQYF
j_call: TRBJ1-3; d_call: NA; clone_size: NA; v_call: TRBV28; cdr3_nt: TGTGCCAGCAGTCCTCCTACCTCTGGAAACACCATATATTTT; cdr3_aa: CASSPPTSGNTIYF
j_call: TRBJ2-7; d_call: NA; clone_size: NA; v_call: TRBV30; cdr3_nt: TGTGCCTGGAGTGTGCCAGACTCCTACGAGCAGTACTTC; cdr3_aa: CAWSVPDSYEQYF
j_call: TRBJ2-7; d_call: NA; clone_size: NA; v_call: TRBV13; cdr3_nt: TGTGCCAGCAGCTTACCGGGGCCGATCATAGAGCAGTACTTC; cdr3_aa: CASSLPGPIIEQYF
j_call: TRBJ1-2; d_call: NA; clone_size: NA; v_call: TRBV4-3; cdr3_nt: TGCGCCAGCAGCCAGGTCTTAGGGGTTGTCTATGGCTACACCTTC; cdr3_aa: CASSQVLGVVYGYTF
j_call: TRBJ1-5; d_call: TRBD1; clone_size: NA; v_call: TRBV10-2; cdr3_nt: TGCGCCAGCAGAGACAGGGTACAACAGCCCCAGCATTTT; cdr3_aa: CASRDRVQQPQHF
j_call: TRBJ2-4; d_call: NA; clone_size: NA; v_call: TRBV2; cdr3_nt: TGTGCGGGAAGGAGCGGGACAGACCTAGCCAAAAACATTCAGTACTTC; cdr3_aa: CAGRSGTDLAKNIQYF
j_call: TRBJ2-5; d_call: NA; clone_size: once; v_call: TRBV6-4; cdr3_nt: TGTGCCAGCAAGGGAGTCTCCCCAAGGCGGCAGTACTTC; cdr3_aa: CASKGVSPRRQYF